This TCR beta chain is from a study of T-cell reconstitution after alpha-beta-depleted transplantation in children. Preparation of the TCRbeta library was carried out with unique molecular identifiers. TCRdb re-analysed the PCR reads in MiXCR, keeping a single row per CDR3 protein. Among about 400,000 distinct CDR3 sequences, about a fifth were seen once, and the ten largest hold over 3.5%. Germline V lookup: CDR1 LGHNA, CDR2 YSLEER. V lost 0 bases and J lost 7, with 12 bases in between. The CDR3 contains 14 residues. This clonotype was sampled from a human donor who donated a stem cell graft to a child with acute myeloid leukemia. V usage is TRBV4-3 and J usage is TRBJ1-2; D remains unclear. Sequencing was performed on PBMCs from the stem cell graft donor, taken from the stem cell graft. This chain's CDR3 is CASSQDLVAGGYTF. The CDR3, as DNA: TGCGCCAGCAGCCAAGATCTTGTGGCCGGTGGCTACACCTTC.